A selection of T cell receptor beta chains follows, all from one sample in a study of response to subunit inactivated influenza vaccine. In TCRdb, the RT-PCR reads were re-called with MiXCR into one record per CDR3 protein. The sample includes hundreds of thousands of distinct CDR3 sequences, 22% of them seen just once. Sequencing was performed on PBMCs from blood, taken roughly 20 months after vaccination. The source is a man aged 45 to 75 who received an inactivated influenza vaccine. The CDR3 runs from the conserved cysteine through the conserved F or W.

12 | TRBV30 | CAWKSDYTEAFF
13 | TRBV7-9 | CASSYTGGTEAFF
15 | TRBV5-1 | CASSQDRGRRDTQYF
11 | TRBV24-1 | CATSENTEAFF
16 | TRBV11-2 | CASRKGAGGRNNEQFF
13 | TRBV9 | CASSLDEGQPQHF
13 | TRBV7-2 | CASSGQGIYGYTF
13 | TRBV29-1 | CSVSHGLNSPLHF
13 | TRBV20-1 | CSARGRAHQPQHF
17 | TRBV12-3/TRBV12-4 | CASSLASGRSGANVLTF
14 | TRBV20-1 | CSARKGAMNTEAFF
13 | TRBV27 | CASSLQGAGEQFF
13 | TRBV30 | CAWNEQTGNEQYF
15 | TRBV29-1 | CSVEKGTTEEREQYF
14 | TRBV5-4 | CASSTRQGIGELFF
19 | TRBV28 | CASSFPQARRGSRDYGYTF
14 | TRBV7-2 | CASSFRLTGNEQFF
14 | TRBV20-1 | CSAKPTGVGTEAFF
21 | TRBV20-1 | CSARDVRRVGTGTDKGGKLFF
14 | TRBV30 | CAWRRRGSISQAFF
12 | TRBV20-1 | CSAKQGNTEAFF
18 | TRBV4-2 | CASSQDEGLADRTDTQYF
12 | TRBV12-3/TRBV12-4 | CASSRIDNEQFF
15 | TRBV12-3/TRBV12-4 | CASSPLRGGHGIQYF
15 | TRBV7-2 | CASSPFGQGIYEQYF
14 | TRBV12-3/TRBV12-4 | CASSPDRGAQPQHF
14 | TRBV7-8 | CASATGSYQETQYF
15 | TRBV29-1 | CSTNSGSQTYNEQFF
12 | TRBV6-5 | CATGPPSYGYTF
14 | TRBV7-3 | CASSLESAGAEAFF
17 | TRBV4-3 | CASSQDPPRGRTSPLHF
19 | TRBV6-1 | CASSDLIWVGQGDWGPQHF
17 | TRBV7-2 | CASNSGTSGRGTGELFF
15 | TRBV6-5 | CASSFSGTSYNEQFF
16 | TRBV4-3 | CASSQDLSGGSDTQYF
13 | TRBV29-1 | CSVEDGGADTQYF
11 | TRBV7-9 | CASSARETQYF
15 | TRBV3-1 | CASSPLAGVSDTQYF
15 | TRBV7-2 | CASSLEALGGVNQYF
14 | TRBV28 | CASRGTSGRNEQFF
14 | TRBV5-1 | CASSSQGAATEAFF
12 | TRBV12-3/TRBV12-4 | CASSSGLFEAFF
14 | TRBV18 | CASSPPNGPTEAFF
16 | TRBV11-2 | CASSGRSNSGPYEQYF
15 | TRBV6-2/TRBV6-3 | CASSLDRFPGQPQHF
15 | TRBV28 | CASSSVRESNQPQHF
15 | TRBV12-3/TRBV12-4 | CASSPSGQVGYGYTF
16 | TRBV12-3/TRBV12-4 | CASSPHNRQAKNIQYF
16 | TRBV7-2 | CASSWSGGAGADTQYF
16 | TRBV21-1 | CASSKKSDRESYEQYF
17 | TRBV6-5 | CASSYKGQPRSGNTIYF
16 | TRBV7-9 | CASSLGWTGGSNEQFF
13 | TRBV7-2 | CASSKQGAGGYTF
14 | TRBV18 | CASSPGGYYNEQFF